The rows below give T cell receptor beta chains drawn from one sample of a study of PD-1 blockade in classical Hodgkin lymphoma. Produced via immunoSEQ multiplex PCR; TCRdb's table is partial and in-frame only. The sample has under 70,000 clones, 65% to 75% seen once. Source: peripheral blood mononuclear cells (PBMCs), taken before the second cycle of nivolumab. The receptors stem from a human donor with classical Hodgkin lymphoma. CDR3s include the opening cysteine and the closing phenylalanine or tryptophan. D genes are given only for firm matches. A row's size may be missing; if present it is once, few, many or a size class.

TRBV7-6	-	TRBJ2-1	TRBD2	CASSLALAGVFEYNEQFF	TGTGCCAGCAGCTTAGCGCTAGCGGGGGTTTTTGAGTACAATGAGCAGTTCTTC
TRBV19	-	TRBJ1-1	-	CASKVGLNTEAFF	TGTGCCAGTAAGGTCGGCTTGAACACTGAAGCTTTCTTT
TRBV5-4	-	TRBJ1-2	-	CASSLEGGSPGYTF	TGTGCCAGCAGCTTGGAGGGGGGGAGCCCCGGCTACACCTTC
TRBV11-2	-	TRBJ2-7	TRBD1	CASSLGTASTYYEQYF	TGTGCCAGCAGCTTGGGGACAGCCTCCACATATTACGAGCAGTACTTC
TRBV7-9	few	TRBJ1-1	-	CASSFGALAEAFF	TGTGCCAGCAGCTTTGGGGCGCTGGCTGAAGCTTTCTTT
TRBV9	-	TRBJ1-6	-	CASSVTGNNSPLHF	TGTGCCAGCAGCGTAACAGGGAATAATTCACCCCTCCACTTT
TRBV6-5	once	TRBJ1-4	TRBD1	CASSYSSTGVDEKLFF	TGTGCCAGCAGTTACTCTTCGACAGGGGTGGATGAAAAACTGTTTTTT
TRBV19	-	TRBJ1-6	-	CASSIGGLNSPLHF	TGTGCCAGTAGTATCGGGGGGTTAAATTCACCCCTCCACTTT
TRBV10-1	-	TRBJ1-6	-	CASSLGLDSPLHF	TGCGCCAGCAGTCTCGGTCTCGATTCACCCCTCCACTTT
TRBV6-6	-	TRBJ2-7	-	CASSSGWEYEQYF	TGTGCCAGCAGTAGCGGATGGGAGTACGAGCAGTACTTC
TRBV7-2	-	TRBJ1-1	-	CASSLGYHKNTEAFF	TGTGCCAGCAGTCTAGGGTACCACAAGAACACTGAAGCTTTCTTT
TRBV9	-	TRBJ2-7	TRBD1	CASSVGDRVDEQYF	TGTGCCAGCAGCGTAGGAGACAGGGTTGACGAGCAGTACTTC
TRBV6-5	few	TRBJ1-2	-	CASMRDNYGYTF	TGTGCCAGCATGCGCGATAACTATGGCTACACCTTC
TRBV6-5	-	TRBJ1-1	TRBD1	CASSQGQGTEAFF	TGTGCCAGCTCCCAAGGACAGGGCACTGAAGCTTTCTTT
TRBV19	-	TRBJ1-4	TRBD1	CASTPQGAPEKLFF	TGTGCCAGTACCCCACAGGGGGCGCCTGAAAAACTGTTTTTT
TRBV9	-	TRBJ2-7	-	CASSVAPSGWTYEQYF	TGTGCCAGCAGCGTAGCTCCCTCGGGGTGGACCTACGAGCAGTACTTC
TRBV5-1	-	TRBJ1-1	-	CASSFWGGAAEAFF	TGCGCCAGCAGCTTTTGGGGGGGCGCGGCTGAAGCTTTCTTT
TRBV6-1	-	TRBJ1-3	-	CASSEKGLGLNTIYF	TGTGCCAGCAGTGAAAAAGGGTTGGGCTTAAACACCATATATTTT
TRBV30	-	TRBJ2-2	TRBD1	CAWIGQAAGELFF	TGTGCCTGGATAGGACAGGCCGCCGGGGAGCTGTTTTTT
TRBV6-5	-	TRBJ2-7	TRBD1	CASRDRSEQYF	TGTGCCAGCCGGGACAGAAGCGAGCAGTACTTC
TRBV10-3	-	TRBJ1-1	TRBD1	CAVRTGLNTEAFF	TGTGCCGTGCGGACAGGATTGAACACTGAAGCTTTCTTT
TRBV30	-	TRBJ2-7	TRBD1	CAWSPGGTYEQYF	TGTGCCTGGAGCCCAGGGGGTACCTACGAGCAGTACTTC
TRBV5-1	once	TRBJ2-7	TRBD1	CASSLVRDSSFEQYF	TGCGCCAGCAGCTTGGTGAGGGACAGTTCCTTCGAGCAGTACTTC
TRBV2	-	TRBJ1-1	-	CASNRDTVMNTEAFF	TGTGCCAGCAATAGGGACACCGTCATGAACACTGAAGCTTTCTTT
TRBV5-4	-	TRBJ2-7	TRBD1	CASSLDPGQNYEQYF	TGTGCCAGCAGCTTGGACCCGGGACAGAACTACGAGCAGTACTTC
TRBV6-4	-	TRBJ1-5	-	CARSKNGSWYQPQHF	TGTGCCAGATCCAAGAACGGCAGTTGGTATCAGCCCCAGCATTTT
TRBV5-1	-	TRBJ2-1	-	CASSPAAAYNEQFF	TGCGCCAGCAGCCCGGCGGCGGCCTACAATGAGCAGTTCTTC
TRBV28	once	TRBJ2-5	-	CASSYVQVTVETQYF	TGTGCCAGCAGTTATGTACAGGTTACGGTGGAGACCCAGTACTTC
TRBV14	-	TRBJ2-7	TRBD1	CASSPGQGRYEQYF	TGTGCCAGCAGCCCGGGACAGGGCCGCTACGAGCAGTACTTC
TRBV6-6	-	TRBJ2-7	-	CASGMGAYEQYF	TGTGCCTCCGGTATGGGGGCTTACGAGCAGTACTTC
TRBV11-3	once	TRBJ1-2	-	CASSQDIMGYTF	TGTGCCAGCAGCCAGGACATTATGGGCTACACCTTC
TRBV5-4	-	TRBJ2-3	-	CASSFLTSQGTDTQYF	TGTGCCAGCAGCTTCCTGACCAGCCAGGGCACAGATACGCAGTATTTT
TRBV19	-	TRBJ2-1	TRBD1	CASRRLDREVNEQFF	TGTGCCAGCCGCCGGTTGGACAGGGAGGTTAATGAGCAGTTCTTC
TRBV25-1	-	TRBJ2-2	-	CASSDTGSTGELFF	TGTGCCAGCAGTGATACAGGGAGCACCGGGGAGCTGTTTTTT
TRBV25-1	-	TRBJ2-7	-	CASSDDPPAYEQYF	TGTGCCAGCAGTGATGACCCCCCCGCCTACGAGCAGTACTTC
TRBV18	-	TRBJ1-3	-	CASSPRFEGTSGNTIYF	TGTGCCAGCTCACCACGGTTCGAGGGGACCTCTGGAAACACCATATATTTT
TRBV28	-	TRBJ1-5	-	CASSPPDPLYQPQHF	TGTGCCAGCAGTCCCCCGGACCCCTTGTATCAGCCCCAGCATTTT
TRBV5-1	-	TRBJ1-1	-	CASTGNTEAFF	TGCGCCAGCACAGGGAACACTGAAGCTTTCTTT
TRBV5-4	-	TRBJ2-7	-	CASSLVLAATYEQYF	TGTGCCAGCAGCTTGGTATTAGCGGCAACCTACGAGCAGTACTTC
TRBV2	-	TRBJ1-6	TRBD1	CASSGGTGVYNSPLHF	TGTGCCAGCAGTGGAGGGACAGGGGTTTATAATTCACCCCTCCACTTT
TRBV4-3	-	TRBJ1-5	-	CASSPTPGSNQPQHF	TGCGCCAGCAGCCCCACCCCAGGGAGCAATCAGCCCCAGCATTTT
TRBV18	-	TRBJ2-7	-	CASSLGQGGEQYF	TGTGCCAGCTCACTTGGACAGGGAGGGGAGCAGTACTTC
TRBV6-5	-	TRBJ2-2	-	CASLAGSDGELFF	TGTGCCAGCCTGGCAGGGTCGGATGGGGAGCTGTTTTTT
TRBV7-3	-	TRBJ2-1	TRBD2	CASSLLAGGGNNEQFF	TGTGCCAGCAGCTTATTAGCGGGAGGGGGAAACAATGAGCAGTTCTTC
TRBV15	once	TRBJ1-1	-	CATSRGGMNTEAFF	TGTGCCACCAGCAGAGGGGGCATGAACACTGAAGCTTTCTTT
TRBV30	-	TRBJ2-1	-	CAWSDESTYNEQFF	TGTGCCTGGAGTGACGAGAGCACCTACAATGAGCAGTTCTTC
TRBV11-1	-	TRBJ2-7	-	CASSPRGIYEQYF	TGTGCCAGCAGCCCCCGCGGGATCTACGAGCAGTACTTC
TRBV7-9	-	TRBJ2-3	-	CASSRPGWVTDTQYF	TGTGCCAGCAGCCGGCCGGGGTGGGTCACAGATACGCAGTATTTT
TRBV23-1	-	TRBJ2-1	TRBD2	CASSLPPGLAGGPLKKFF	TGCGCCAGCAGTCTGCCCCCGGGACTAGCGGGAGGACCTCTGAAGAAGTTCTTC
TRBV28	many	TRBJ1-1	-	CASHLGNTEAFF	TGTGCCAGCCACCTGGGGAACACTGAAGCTTTCTTT
TRBV9	-	TRBJ1-2	-	CASSVGEVSGGYTF	TGTGCCAGCAGCGTAGGGGAGGTGTCGGGTGGCTACACCTTC
TRBV5-1	few	TRBJ2-3	-	CASSLQASTDTQYF	TGCGCCAGCAGCTTGCAGGCTAGCACAGATACGCAGTATTTT
TRBV7-9	-	TRBJ2-7	TRBD1	CASSTGQGFSYEQYF	TGTGCCAGCAGCACCGGACAGGGGTTTTCCTACGAGCAGTACTTC
TRBV5-1	-	TRBJ1-2	TRBD1	CASSLDPGQTNYGYTF	TGCGCCAGCAGCTTGGACCCGGGACAGACTAACTATGGCTACACCTTC